This record concerns one T cell receptor beta chain sequence. This sample stems from a study of control samples from healthy donors and cancer patients. V shed 6 bases and J 3 bases; nucleotides not matched to a gene: 1. CDR3 length: 14 residues. Germline CDR1 is MNHEY and CDR2 is SMNVEV (reference sequence). TCRdb keeps only in-frame clones here, not all; method: immunoSEQ multiplex PCR. The table has about 100,000 clones, roughly nine tenths seen once. The sequence derives from a woman in her forties or fifties in good health. Specimen: blood. This rearrangement joins TRBV27 to TRBJ1-6, with 8 bases matching TRBD1. The CDR3 region has the DNA TGTGCCAGCAGGGGACAGGTCTATAATTCACCCCTCCACTTT. Its protein product is CASRGQVYNSPLHF.